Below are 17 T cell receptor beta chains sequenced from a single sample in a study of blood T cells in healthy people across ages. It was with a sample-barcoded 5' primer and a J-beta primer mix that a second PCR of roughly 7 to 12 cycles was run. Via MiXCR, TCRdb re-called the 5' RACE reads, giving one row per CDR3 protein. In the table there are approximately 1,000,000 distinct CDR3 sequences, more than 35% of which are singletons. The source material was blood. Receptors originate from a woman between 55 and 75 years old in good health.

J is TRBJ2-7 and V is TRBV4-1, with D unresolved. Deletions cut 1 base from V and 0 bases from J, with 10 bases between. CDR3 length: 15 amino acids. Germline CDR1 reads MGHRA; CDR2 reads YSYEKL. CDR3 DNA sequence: TGCGCCAGCAGCCAAGGGGTCGGAAGCTCCTACGAGCAGTACTTC. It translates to CASSQGVGSSYEQYF.

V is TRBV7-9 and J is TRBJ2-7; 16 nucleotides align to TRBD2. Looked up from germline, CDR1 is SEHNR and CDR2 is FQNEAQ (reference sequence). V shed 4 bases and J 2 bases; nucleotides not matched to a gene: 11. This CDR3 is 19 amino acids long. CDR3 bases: TGTGCCAGCAGCTCGTCGGGACTAGCGGGAGGGCCGCGGACCTACGAGCAGTACTTC. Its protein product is CASSSSGLAGGPRTYEQYF. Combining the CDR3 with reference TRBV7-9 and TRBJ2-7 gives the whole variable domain DTGVSQNPRHKITKRGQNVTFRCDPISEHNRLYWYRQTLGQGPEFLTYFQNEAQLEKSRLLSDRFSAERPKGSFSTLEIQRTEQGDSAMYLCASSSSGLAGGPRTYEQYFGPGTRLTVT.

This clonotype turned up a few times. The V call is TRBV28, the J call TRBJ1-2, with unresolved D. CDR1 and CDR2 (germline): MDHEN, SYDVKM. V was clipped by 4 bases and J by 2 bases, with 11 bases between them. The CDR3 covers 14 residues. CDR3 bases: TGTGCCAGCAGTTGGGGTGAGGAGAACTATGGCTACACCTTC. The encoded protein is CASSWGEENYGYTF.

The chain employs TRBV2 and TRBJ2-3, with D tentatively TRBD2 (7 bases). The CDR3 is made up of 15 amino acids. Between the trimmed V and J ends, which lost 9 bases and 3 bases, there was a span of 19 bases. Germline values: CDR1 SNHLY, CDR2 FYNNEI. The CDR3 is CASGGGRAYTDTQYF. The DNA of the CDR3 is TGTGCCAGTGGGGGGGGCAGGGCCTATACAGATACGCAGTATTTT.

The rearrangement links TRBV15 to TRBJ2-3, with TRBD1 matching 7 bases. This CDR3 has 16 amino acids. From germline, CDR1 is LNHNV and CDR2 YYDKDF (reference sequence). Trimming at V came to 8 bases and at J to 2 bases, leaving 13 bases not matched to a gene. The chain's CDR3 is CATQGGAAPHTDTQYF. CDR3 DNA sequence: TGTGCCACCCAAGGGGGCGCAGCGCCTCACACAGATACGCAGTATTTT.

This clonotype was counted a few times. DNA for the CDR3: TGTGCCAGCAGAAGGACAGGGGTCGGGGAAAAACTGTTTTTT. This sequence encodes CASRRTGVGEKLFF. The V and J genes are TRBV28 and TRBJ1-4; 9 nucleotides match TRBD1. CDR1 MDHEN and CDR2 SYDVKM come from the germline V gene. The CDR3 runs 14 residues. J was trimmed by 8 bases and V by 6 bases; bases with no gene match: 7.

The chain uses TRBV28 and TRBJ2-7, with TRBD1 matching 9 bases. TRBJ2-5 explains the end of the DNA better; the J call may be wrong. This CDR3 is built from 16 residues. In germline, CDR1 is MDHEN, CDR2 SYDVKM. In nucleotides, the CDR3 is TGTGCCAGCAGTTCACCCTCGGGACAGGGTGTAGAGACCCAGTACTTC. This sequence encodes CASSSPSGQGVETQYF.

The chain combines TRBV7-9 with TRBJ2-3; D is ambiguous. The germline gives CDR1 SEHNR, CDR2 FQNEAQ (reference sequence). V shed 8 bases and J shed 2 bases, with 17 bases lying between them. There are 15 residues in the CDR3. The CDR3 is CASDLGLPVTDTQYF. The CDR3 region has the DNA TGTGCCAGCGACCTGGGCCTTCCTGTCACAGATACGCAGTATTTT.

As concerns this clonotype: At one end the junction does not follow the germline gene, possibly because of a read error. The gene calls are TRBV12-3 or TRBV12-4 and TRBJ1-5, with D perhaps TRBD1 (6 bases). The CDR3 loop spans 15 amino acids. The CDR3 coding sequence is TGTGCCTGCAGACTTGGACAGACCAGCAATCAGCCCCAGCATTTT. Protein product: CACRLGQTSNQPQHF.

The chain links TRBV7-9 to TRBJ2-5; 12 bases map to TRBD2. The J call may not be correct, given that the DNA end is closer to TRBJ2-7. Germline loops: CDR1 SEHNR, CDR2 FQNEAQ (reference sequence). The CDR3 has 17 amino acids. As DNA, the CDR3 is TGTGCCAGCAGCTTAGTGCTAGCGGGAGGGCCCTCCTACGAGCAGTACTTC. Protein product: CASSLVLAGGPSYEQYF.

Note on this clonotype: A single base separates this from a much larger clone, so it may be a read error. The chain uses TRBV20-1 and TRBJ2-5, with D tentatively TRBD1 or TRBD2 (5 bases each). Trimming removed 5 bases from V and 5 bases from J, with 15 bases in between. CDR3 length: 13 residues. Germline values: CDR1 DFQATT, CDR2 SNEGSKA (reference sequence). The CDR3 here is CSAGGGLGETQYF. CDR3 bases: TGCAGTGCTGGGGGTGGGCTTGGGGAGACCCAGTACTTC.

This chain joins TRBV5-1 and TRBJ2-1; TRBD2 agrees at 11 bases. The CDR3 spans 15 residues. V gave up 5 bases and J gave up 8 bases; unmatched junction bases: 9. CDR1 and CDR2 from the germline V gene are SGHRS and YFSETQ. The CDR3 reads CASRARLAGSDEQFF. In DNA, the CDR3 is TGCGCCAGCAGGGCCCGACTAGCGGGAAGCGATGAGCAGTTCTTC.

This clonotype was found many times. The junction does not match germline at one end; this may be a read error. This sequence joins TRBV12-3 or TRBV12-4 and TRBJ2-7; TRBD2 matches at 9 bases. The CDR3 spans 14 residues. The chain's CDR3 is CASLSGTSSHEQYF. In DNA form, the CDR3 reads TGTGCCAGTCTCTCCGGGACTAGCTCCCACGAGCAGTACTTC.

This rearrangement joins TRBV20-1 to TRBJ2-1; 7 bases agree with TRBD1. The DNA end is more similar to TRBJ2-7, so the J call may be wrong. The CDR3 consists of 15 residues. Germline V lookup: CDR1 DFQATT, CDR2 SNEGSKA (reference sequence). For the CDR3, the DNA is TGCAGTGCTCTCCCGGTGACAGGGTCCAGGAATGAGCAGTACTTC. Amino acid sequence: CSALPVTGSRNEQYF.

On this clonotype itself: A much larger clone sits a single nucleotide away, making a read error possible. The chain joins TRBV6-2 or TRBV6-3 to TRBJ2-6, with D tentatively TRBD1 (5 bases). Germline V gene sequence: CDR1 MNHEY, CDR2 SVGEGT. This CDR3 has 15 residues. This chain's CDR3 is CASSYRGSGADVLTF. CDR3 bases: TGTGCCAGCAGTTATAGGGGCTCTGGGGCCGACGTCCTGACTTTC.

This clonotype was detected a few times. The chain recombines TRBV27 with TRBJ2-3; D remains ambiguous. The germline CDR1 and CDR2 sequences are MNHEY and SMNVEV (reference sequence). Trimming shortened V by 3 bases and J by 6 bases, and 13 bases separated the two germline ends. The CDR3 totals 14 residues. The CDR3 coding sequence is TGTGCCAGCAGTTTTTGGAGTTCCTCCGATACGCAGTATTTT. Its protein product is CASSFWSSSDTQYF.

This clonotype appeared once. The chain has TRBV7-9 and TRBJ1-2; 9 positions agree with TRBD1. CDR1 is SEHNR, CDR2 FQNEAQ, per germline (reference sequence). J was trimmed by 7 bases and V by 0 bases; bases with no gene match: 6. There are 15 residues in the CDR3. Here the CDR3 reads CASSLAGQGSSGYTF. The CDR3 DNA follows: TGTGCCAGCAGCTTAGCGGGACAGGGAAGCTCTGGCTACACCTTC.